Below, one T cell receptor beta chain is given with its context. The antigen is undetermined. V was shortened by 5 bases and J by 0 bases, with 11 bases between the two germline ends. Germline V CDR1 and CDR2: SGHNT, YENEEA. This CDR3 is 16 amino acids long. Clones were read by immunoSEQ multiplex PCR, and TCRdb kept only the in-frame ones, dropping some. The table shows 250,000 to 350,000 clones, with roughly 87% occurring only once. The data were obtained in a study of cytomegalovirus exposure and HLA in healthy donors. Study results and caveats: The study labeled under 200 TCR beta chains cytomegalovirus-associated. In vitro checks showed that three CMV-associated chains really do target CMV antigens.

Sequencing was performed on PBMCs. The chain employs TRBV11-3 and TRBJ2-6, with D possibly TRBD1 on 5 matching bases. This TCR derives from a young woman in good health and CMV-seropositive. CDR3 residues: CASSNGHTSGANVLTF. CDR3 nucleotides: TGTGCCAGCAGCAATGGACACACCTCTGGGGCCAACGTCCTGACTTTC.